This TCR beta chain derives from a study of blood T cells in healthy people across ages. The authors ran a second PCR of roughly 6 to 12 cycles using a sample-barcoded 5' primer and a J-beta primer mix. TCRdb reprocessed the 5' RACE reads with MiXCR, giving one entry per CDR3 protein. Counted here are about 1,000,000 distinct CDR3 sequences, 45% occurring once; the ten biggest clones make up approximately 20%. CDR1 and CDR2 from the germline V gene are SGDLS and YYNGEE. The CDR3 totals 13 residues. V lost 3 bases, J lost 9 bases, and 6 bases stayed unmatched. This chain connects TRBV9 to TRBJ2-1, with TRBD2 matching over 7 bases. The sample taken for sequencing was blood. This receptor was taken from a woman aged 55-69 years in good health. The CDR3 DNA sequence: TGTGCCAGCAGCGCCCGCCCGGGAGGTGAGCAGTTCTTC. Protein: CASSARPGGEQFF.